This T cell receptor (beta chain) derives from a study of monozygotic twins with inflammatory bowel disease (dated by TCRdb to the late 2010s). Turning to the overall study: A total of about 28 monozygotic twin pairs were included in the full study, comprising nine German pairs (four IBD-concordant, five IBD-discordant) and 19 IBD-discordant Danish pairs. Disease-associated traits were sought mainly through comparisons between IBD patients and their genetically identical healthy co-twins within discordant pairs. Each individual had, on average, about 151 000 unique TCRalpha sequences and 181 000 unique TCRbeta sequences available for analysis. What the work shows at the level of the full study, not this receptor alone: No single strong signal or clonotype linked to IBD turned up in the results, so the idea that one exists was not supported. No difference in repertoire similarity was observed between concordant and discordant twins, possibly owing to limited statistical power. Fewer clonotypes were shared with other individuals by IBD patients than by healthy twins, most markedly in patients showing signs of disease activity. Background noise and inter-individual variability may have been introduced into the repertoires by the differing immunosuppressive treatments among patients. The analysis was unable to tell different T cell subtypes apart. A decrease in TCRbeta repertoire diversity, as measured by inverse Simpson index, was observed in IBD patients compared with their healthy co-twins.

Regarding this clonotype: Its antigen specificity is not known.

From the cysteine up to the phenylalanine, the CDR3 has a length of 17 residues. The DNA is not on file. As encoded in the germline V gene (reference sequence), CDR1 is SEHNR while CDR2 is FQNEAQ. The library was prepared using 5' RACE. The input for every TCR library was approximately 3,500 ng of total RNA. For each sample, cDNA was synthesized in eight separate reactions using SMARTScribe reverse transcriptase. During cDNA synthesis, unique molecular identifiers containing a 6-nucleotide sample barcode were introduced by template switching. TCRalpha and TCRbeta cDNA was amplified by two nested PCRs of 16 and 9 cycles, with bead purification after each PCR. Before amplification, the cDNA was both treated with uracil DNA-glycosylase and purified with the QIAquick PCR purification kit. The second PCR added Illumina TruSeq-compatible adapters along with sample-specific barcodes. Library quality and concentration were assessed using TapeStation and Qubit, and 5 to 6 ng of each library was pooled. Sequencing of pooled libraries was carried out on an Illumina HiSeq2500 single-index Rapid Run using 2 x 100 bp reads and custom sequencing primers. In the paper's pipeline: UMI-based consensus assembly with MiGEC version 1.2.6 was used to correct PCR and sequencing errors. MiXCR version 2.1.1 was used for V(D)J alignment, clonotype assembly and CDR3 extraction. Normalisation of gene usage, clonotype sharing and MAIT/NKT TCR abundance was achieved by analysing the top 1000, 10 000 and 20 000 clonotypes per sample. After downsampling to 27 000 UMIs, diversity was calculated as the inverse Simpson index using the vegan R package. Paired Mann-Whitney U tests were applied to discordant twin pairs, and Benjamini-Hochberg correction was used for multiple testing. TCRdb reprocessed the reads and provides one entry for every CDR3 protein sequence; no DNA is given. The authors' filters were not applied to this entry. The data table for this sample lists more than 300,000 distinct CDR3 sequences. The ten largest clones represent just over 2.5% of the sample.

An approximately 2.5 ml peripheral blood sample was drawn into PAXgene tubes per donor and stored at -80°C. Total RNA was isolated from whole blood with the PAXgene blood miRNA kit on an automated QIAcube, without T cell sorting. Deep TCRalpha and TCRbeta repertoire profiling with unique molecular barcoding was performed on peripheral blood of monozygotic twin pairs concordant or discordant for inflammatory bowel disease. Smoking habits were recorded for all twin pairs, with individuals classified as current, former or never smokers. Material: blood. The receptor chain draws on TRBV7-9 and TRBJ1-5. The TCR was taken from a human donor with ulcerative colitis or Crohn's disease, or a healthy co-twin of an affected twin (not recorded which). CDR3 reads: CASSLVYSGHSNQPQHF.